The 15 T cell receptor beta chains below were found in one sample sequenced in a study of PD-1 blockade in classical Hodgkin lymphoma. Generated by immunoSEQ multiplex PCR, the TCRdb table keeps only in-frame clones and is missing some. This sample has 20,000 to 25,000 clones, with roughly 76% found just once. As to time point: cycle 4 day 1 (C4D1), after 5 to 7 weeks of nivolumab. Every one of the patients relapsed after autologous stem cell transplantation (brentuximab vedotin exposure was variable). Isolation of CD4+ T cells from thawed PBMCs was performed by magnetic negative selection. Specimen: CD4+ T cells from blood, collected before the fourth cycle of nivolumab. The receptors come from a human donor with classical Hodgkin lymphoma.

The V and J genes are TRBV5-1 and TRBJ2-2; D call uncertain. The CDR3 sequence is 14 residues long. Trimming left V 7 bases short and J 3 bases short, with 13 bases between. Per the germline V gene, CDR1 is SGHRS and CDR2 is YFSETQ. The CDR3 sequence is CASHEVVDTGELFF. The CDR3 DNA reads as TGCGCCAGCCATGAGGTTGTGGACACCGGGGAGCTGTTTTTT.

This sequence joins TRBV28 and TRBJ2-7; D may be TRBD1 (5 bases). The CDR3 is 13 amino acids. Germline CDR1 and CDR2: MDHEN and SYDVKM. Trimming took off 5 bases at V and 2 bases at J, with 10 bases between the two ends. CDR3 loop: CASSPSGTYEQYF. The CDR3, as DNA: TGTGCCAGCAGTCCGTCAGGGACCTACGAGCAGTACTTC.

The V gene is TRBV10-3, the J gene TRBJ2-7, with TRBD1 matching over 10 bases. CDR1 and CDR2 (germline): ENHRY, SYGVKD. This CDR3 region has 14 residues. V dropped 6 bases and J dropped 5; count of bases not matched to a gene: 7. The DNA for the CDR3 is TGTGCCATCAGGCCGGGACAGGGGTCCAACGAGCAGTACTTC. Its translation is CAIRPGQGSNEQYF.

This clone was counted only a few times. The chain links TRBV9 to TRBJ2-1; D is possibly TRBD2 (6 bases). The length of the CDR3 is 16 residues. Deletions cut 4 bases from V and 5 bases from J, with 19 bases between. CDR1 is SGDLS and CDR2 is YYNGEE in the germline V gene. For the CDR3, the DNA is TGTGCCAGCAGCCTTGGGGAGTCTGCGGGGAACAATGAGCAGTTCTTC. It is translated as CASSLGESAGNNEQFF.

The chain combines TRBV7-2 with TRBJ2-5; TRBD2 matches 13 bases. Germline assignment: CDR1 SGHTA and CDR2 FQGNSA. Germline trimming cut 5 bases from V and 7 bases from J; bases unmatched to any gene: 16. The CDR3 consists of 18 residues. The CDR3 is CASSLSRTSGGPGGTQYF. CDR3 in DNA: TGTGCCAGCAGCCTCTCAAGGACTAGCGGGGGCCCTGGGGGGACCCAGTACTTC.

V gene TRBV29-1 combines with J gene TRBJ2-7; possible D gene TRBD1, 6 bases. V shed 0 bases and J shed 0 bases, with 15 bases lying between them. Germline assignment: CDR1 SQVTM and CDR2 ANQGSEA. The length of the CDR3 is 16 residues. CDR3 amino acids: CSVEDERTANSYEQYF. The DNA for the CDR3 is TGCAGCGTTGAAGATGAGCGGACAGCGAACTCCTACGAGCAGTACTTC.

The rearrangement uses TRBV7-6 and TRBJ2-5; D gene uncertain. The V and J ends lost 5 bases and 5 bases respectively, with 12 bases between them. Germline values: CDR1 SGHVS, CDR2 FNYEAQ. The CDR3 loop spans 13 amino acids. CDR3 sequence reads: CASSHRAHETQYF. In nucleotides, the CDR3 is TGTGCCAGCAGCCACCGTGCCCACGAGACCCAGTACTTC.

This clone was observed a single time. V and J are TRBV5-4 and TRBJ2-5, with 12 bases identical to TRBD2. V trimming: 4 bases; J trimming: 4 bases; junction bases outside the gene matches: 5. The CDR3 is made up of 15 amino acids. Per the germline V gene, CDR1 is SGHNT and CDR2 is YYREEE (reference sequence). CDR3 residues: CASSKTSGGSETQYF. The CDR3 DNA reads TGTGCCAGCAGCAAGACTAGCGGGGGATCAGAGACCCAGTACTTC.

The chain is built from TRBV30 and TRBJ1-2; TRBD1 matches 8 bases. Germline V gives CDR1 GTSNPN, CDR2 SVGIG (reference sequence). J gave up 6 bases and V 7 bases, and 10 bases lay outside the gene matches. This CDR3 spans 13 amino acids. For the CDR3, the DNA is TGTGCCTTGACTTATACAGGGGGACATGGCTACACCTTC. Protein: CALTYTGGHGYTF.

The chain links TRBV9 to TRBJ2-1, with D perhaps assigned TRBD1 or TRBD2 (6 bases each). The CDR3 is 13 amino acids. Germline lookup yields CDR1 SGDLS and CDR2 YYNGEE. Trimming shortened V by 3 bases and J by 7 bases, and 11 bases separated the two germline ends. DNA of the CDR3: TGTGCCAGCAGCGGGGGGGCGTTTAATGAGCAGTTCTTC. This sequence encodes CASSGGAFNEQFF.

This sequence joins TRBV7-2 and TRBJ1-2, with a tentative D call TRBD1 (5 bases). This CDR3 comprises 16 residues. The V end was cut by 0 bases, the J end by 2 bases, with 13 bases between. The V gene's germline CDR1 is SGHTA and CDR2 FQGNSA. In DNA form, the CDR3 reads TGTGCCAGCAGCTTAGCCGCCGCCGGGACCAACTATGGCTACACCTTC. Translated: CASSLAAAGTNYGYTF.

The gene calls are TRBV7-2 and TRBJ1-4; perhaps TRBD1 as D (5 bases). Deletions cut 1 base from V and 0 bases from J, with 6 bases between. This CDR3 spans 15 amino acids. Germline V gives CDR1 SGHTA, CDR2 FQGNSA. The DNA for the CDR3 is TGTGCCAGCAGCTTAGGACAGTCAACTAATGAAAAACTGTTTTTT. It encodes CASSLGQSTNEKLFF.

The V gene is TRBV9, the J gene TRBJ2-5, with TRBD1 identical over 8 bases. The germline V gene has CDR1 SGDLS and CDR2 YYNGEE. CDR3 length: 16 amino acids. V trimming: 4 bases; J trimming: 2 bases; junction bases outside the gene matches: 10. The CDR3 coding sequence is TGTGCCAGCAGCCCACGGACAGGGAGGAGGCAAGAGACCCAGTACTTC. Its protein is CASSPRTGRRQETQYF.

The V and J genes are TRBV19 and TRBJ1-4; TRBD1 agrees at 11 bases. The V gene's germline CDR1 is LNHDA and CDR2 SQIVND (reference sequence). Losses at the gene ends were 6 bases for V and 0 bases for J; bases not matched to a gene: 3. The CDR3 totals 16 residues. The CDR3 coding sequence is TGTGCCAGTAGAGGACAGGGGGCAGCAACTAATGAAAAACTGTTTTTT. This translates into CASRGQGAATNEKLFF.

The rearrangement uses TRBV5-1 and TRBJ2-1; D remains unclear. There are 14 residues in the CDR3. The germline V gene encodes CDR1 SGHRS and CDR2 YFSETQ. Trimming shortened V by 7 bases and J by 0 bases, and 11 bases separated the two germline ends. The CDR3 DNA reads TGCGCCAGCCAGTTCCAGAGCTCCTACAATGAGCAGTTCTTC. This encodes CASQFQSSYNEQFF.